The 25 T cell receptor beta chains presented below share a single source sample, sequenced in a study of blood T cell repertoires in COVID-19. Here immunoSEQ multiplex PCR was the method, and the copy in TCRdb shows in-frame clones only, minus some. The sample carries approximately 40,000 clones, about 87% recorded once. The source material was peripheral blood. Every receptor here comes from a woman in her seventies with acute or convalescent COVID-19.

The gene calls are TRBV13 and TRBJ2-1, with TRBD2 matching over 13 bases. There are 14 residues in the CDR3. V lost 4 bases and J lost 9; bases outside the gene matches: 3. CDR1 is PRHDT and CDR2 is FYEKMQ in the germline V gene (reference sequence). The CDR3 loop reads CASSSGLAGLEQFF. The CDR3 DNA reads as TGTGCCAGCAGCTCGGGACTAGCGGGGCTTGAGCAGTTCTTC.

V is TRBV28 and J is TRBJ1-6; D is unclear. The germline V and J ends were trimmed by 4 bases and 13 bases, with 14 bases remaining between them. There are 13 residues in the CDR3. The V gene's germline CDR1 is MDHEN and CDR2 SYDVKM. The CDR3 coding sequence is TGTGCCAGCAGTTCACAGTCAGGTACCCCCCTCCACTTT. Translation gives CASSSQSGTPLHF.

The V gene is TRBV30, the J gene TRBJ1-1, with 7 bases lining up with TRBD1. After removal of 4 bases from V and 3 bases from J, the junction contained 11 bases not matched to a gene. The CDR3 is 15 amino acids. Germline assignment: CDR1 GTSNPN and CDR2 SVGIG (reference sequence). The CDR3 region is CAWMGTVGVDTEAFF. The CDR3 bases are TGTGCCTGGATGGGGACAGTGGGGGTGGACACTGAAGCTTTCTTT.

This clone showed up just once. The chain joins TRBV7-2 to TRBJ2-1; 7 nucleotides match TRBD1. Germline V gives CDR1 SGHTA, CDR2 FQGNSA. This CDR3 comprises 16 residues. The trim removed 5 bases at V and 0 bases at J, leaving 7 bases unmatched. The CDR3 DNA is TGTGCCAGCAGCCCGGGGTGGGACAGCTCCTACAATGAGCAGTTCTTC. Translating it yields CASSPGWDSSYNEQFF.

CDR3 protein: CASSTWTGETQYF. The CDR3 DNA sequence: TGTGCCAGCAGTACCTGGACAGGGGAGACCCAGTACTTC. The genes are TRBV27 and TRBJ2-5; TRBD1 matches 8 bases. V was clipped by 5 bases and J by 5 bases; unmatched bases: 4. CDR3 length: 13 amino acids. CDR1 and CDR2 from the germline V gene are MNHEY and SMNVEV (reference sequence).

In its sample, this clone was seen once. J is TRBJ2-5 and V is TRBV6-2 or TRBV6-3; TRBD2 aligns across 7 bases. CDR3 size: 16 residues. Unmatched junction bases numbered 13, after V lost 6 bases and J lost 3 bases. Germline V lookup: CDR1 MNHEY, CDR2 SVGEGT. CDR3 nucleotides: TGTGCCAGCAGCCCTTGGGTAGCGGGCTCTAAAGAGACCCAGTACTTC. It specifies CASSPWVAGSKETQYF.

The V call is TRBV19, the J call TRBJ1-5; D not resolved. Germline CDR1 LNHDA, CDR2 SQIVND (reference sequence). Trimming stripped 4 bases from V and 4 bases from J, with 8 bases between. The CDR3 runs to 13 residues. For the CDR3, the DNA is TGTGCCAGTAGTAGGGCACATAATCAGCCCCAGCATTTT. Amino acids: CASSRAHNQPQHF.

The DNA for the CDR3 is TGTGCCAGCAGTGATTTTGGACTAGTTATTGATGAGCAGTTCTTC. This encodes CASSDFGLVIDEQFF. The J gene is TRBJ2-1, the V gene TRBV25-1; 7 bases agree with TRBD2. The CDR3 consists of 15 residues. The germline V gene has CDR1 MGHDK and CDR2 SYGVNS. The V segment lost 3 bases and the J segment 8 bases; nucleotides outside the gene matches: 10.

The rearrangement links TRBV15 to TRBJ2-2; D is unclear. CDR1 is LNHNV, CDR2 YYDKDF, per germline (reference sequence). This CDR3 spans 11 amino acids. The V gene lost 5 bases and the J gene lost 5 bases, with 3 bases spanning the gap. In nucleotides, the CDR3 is TGTGCCACCAGCTCTACCGGGGAGCTGTTTTTT. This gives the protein CATSSTGELFF.

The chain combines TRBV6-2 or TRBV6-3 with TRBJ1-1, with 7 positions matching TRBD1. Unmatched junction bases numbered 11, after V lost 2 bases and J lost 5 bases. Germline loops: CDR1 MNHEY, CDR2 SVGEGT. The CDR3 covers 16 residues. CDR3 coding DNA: TGTGCCAGCAGTTACCTACCAGGGGGTCGGAAGACTGAAGCTTTCTTT. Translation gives CASSYLPGGRKTEAFF.

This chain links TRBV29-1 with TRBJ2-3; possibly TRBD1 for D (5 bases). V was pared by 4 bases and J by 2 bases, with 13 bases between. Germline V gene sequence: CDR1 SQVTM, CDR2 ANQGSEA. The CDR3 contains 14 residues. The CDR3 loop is CSVGKGSNTDTQYF. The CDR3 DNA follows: TGCAGCGTTGGAAAGGGGTCGAACACAGATACGCAGTATTTT.

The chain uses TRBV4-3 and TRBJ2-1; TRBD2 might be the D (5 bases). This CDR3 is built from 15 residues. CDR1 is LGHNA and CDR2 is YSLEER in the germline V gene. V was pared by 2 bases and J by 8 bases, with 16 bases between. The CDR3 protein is CASSQRVEAEDEQFF. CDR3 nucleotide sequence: TGCGCCAGCAGCCAACGCGTTGAAGCGGAGGATGAGCAGTTCTTC.

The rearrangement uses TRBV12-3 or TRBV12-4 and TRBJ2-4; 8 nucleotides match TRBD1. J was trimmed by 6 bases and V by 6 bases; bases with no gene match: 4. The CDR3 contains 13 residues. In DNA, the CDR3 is TGTGCCAGCAGCCTCGACAGGGGAAACATTCAGTACTTC. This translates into CASSLDRGNIQYF.

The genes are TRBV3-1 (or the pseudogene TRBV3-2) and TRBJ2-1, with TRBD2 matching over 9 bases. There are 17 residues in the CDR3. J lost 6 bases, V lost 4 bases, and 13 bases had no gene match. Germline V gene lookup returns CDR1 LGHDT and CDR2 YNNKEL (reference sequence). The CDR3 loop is CASSPLTGTSFGNEQFF. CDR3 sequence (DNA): TGTGCCAGCAGCCCATTGACCGGGACTAGCTTTGGCAATGAGCAGTTCTTC.

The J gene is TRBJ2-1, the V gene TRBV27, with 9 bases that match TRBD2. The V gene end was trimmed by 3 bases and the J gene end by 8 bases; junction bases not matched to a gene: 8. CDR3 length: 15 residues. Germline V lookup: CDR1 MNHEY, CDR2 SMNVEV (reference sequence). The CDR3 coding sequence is TGTGCCAGCAGTTTTGAGGCGGGAGGGCCCTATGAGCAGTTCTTC. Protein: CASSFEAGGPYEQFF.

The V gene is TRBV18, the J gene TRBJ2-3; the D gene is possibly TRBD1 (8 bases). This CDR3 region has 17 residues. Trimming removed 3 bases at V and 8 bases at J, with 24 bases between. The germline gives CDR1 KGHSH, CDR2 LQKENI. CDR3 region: CASSPTQGGLGEGTQYF. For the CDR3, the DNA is TGTGCCAGCTCACCGACACAGGGGGGGCTCGGCGAGGGTACGCAGTATTTT.

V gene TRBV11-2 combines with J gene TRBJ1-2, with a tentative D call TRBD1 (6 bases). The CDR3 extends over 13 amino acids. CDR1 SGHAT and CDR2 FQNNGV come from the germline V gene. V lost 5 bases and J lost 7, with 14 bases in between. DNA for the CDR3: TGTGCCAGCAGCGCAGGGGCCCTGTCTGGCTACACCTTC. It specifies CASSAGALSGYTF. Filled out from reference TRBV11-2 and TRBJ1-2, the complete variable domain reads EAGVAQSPRYKIIEKRQSVAFWCNPISGHATLYWYQQILGQGPKLLIQFQNNGVVDDSQLPKDRFSAERLKGVDSTLKIQPAKLEDSAVYLCASSAGALSGYTFGSGTRLTVV.

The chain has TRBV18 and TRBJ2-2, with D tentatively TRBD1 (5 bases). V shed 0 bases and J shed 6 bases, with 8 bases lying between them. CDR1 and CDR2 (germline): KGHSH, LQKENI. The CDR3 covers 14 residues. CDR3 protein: CASSPPDSSGELFF. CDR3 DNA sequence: TGTGCCAGCTCACCACCAGACAGTTCCGGGGAGCTGTTTTTT.

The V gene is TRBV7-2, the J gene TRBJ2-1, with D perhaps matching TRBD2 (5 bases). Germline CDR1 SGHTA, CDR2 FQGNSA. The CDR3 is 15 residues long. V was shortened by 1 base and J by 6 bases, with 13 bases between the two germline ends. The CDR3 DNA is TGTGCCAGCAGCTTAGACTATCCTAGCCTCAATGAGCAGTTCTTC. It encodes CASSLDYPSLNEQFF. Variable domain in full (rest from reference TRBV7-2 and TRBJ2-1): GAGVSQSPSNKVTEKGKDVELRCDPISGHTALYWYRQSLGQGLEFLIYFQGNSAPDKSGLPSDRFSAERTGGSVSTLTIQRTQQEDSAVYLCASSLDYPSLNEQFFGPGTRLTVL.

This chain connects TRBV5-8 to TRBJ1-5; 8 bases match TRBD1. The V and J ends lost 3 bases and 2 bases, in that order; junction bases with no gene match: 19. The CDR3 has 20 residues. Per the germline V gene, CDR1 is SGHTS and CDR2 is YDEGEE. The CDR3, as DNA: TGTGCCAGCAGCTCGATGACCCGGACAGGGATGAGCTTGGGCAATCAGCCCCAGCATTTT. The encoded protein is CASSSMTRTGMSLGNQPQHF.

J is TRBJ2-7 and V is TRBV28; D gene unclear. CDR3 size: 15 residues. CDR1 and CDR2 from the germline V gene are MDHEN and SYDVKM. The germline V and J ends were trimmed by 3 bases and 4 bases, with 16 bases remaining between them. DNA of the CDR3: TGTGCCAGCAGTTTGACATCCTCAGGAATATACGAGCAGTACGTC. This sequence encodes CASSLTSSGIYEQYV.

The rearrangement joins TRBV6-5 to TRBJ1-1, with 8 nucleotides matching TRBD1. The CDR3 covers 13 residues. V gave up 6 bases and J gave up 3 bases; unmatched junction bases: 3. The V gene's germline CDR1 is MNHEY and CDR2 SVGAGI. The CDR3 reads CASRSDRDTEAFF. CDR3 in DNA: TGTGCCAGCAGATCGGACAGGGACACTGAAGCTTTCTTT.

CDR3 in amino acids: CASSILRTGNLGNTIYF. For the CDR3, the DNA is TGTGCCAGTAGTATTCTCCGGACAGGGAATTTAGGAAACACCATATATTTT. The chain has TRBV19 and TRBJ1-3, with 8 bases lining up with TRBD1. The CDR3 has 17 amino acids. In germline, CDR1 is LNHDA, CDR2 SQIVND (reference sequence). V gave up 3 bases and J gave up 4 bases; unmatched junction bases: 11.

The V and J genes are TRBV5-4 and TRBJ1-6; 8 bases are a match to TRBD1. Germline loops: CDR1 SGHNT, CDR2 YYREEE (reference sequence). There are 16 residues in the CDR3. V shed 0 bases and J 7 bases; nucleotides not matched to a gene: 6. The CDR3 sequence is CASSLDRGIRNSPLHF. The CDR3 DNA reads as TGTGCCAGCAGCTTGGACAGGGGGATCCGGAATTCACCCCTCCACTTT.

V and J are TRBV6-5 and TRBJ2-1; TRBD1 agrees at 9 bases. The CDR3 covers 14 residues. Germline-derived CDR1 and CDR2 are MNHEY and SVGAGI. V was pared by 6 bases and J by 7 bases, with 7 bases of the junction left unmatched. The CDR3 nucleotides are TGTGCCAGCAGCCCCGGGACAGGGAGGAATGAGCAGTTCTTC. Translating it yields CASSPGTGRNEQFF.